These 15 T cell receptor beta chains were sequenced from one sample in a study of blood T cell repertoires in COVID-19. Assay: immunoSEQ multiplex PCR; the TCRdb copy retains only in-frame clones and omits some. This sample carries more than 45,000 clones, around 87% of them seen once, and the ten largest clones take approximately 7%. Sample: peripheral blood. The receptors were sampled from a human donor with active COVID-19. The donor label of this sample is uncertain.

The DNA for the CDR3 is TGCAGTGCTAGTCCAGAACCGGGACAGAGAAAGAACACTGAAGCTTTCTTT. Translation: CSASPEPGQRKNTEAFF. The genes are TRBV20-1 and TRBJ1-1, with 7 positions matching TRBD1. Germline-derived CDR1 and CDR2 are DFQATT and SNEGSKA (reference sequence). Germline trimming cut 3 bases from V and 1 base from J; bases unmatched to any gene: 14. This CDR3 has 17 amino acids.

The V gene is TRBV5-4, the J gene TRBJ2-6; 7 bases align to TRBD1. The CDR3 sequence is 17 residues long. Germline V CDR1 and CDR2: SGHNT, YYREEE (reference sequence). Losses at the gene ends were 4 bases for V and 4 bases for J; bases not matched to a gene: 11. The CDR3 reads CASSPRRGGTGANVLTF. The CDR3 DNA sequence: TGTGCCAGCAGCCCGAGGAGAGGGGGCACCGGGGCCAACGTCCTGACTTTC.

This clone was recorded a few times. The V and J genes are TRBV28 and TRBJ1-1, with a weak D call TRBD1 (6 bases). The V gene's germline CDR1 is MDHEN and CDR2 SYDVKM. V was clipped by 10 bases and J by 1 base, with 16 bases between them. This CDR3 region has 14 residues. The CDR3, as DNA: TGTGCCACCGTAGAACCGGGACAGAACACTGAAGCTTTCTTT. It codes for CATVEPGQNTEAFF.

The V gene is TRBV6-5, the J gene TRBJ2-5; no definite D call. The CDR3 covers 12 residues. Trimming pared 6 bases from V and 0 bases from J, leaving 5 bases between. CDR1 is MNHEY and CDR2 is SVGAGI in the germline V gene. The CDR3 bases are TGTGCCAGCAGATCGGACCAAGAGACCCAGTACTTC. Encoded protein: CASRSDQETQYF.

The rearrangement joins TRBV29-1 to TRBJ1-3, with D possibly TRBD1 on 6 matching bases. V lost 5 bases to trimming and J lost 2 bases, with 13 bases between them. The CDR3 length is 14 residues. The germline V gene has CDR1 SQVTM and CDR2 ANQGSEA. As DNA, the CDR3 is TGCAGCGTTCGGACAGCTTTCCCTGGAAACACCATATATTTT. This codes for CSVRTAFPGNTIYF.

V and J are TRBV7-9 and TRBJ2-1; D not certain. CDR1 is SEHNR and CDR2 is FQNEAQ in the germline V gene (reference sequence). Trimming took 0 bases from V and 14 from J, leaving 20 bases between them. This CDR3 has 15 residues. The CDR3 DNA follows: TGTGCCAGCAGCTTAGCGATTGGAGTCGGTCGGATTAAGTTCTTC. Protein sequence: CASSLAIGVGRIKFF.

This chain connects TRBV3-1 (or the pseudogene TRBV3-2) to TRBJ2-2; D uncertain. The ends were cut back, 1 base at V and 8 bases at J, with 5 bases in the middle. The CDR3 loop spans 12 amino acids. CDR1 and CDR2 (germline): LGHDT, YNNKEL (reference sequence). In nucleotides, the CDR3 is TGTGCCAGCAGCCAAGCGAGGGGGGAGCTGTTTTTT. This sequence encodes CASSQARGELFF.

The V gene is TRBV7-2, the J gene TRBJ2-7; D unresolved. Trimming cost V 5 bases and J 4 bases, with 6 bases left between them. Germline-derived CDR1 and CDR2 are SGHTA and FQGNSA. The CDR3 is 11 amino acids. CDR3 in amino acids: CASSRSYEQYF. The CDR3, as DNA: TGTGCCAGCAGCCGGTCGTACGAGCAGTACTTC.

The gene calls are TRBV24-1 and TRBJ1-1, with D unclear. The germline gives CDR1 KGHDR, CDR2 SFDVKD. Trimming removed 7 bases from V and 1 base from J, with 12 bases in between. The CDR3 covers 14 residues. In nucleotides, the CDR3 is TGTGCCACCAGCCCGGCTGGAGGGAACACTGAAGCTTTCTTT. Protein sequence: CATSPAGGNTEAFF.

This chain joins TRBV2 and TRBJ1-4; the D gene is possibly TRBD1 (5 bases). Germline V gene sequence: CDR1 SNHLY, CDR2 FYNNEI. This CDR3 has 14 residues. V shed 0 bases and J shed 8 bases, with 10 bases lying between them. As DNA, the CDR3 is TGTGCCAGCAGTGAAGCCGGGGGTTCCGAAAAACTGTTTTTT. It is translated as CASSEAGGSEKLFF.

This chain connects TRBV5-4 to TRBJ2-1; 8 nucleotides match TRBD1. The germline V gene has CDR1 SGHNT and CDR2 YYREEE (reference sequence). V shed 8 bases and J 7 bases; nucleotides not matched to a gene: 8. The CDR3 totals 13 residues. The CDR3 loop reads CASAGTGRNEQFF. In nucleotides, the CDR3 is TGTGCCAGTGCAGGGACAGGTAGAAATGAGCAGTTCTTC.

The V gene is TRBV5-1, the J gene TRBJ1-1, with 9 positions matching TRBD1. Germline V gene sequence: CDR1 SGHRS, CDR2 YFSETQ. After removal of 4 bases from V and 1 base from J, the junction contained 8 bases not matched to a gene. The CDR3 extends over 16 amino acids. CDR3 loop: CASSGGTGTSNTEAFF. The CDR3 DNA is TGCGCCAGCAGCGGCGGGACAGGGACATCGAACACTGAAGCTTTCTTT.

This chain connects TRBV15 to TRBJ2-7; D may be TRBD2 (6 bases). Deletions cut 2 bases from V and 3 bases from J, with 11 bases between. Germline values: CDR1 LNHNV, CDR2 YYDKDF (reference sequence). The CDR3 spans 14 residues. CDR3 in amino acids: CATSRSGTRYEQYF. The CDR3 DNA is TGTGCCACCAGCAGATCCGGGACTCGCTACGAGCAGTACTTC.

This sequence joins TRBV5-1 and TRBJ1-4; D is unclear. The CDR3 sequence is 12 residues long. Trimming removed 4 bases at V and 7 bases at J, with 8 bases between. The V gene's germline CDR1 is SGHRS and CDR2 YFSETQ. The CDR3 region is CASSRDGEKLFF. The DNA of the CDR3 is TGCGCCAGCAGCCGGGATGGTGAAAAACTGTTTTTT.

CDR3 sequence (DNA): TGTGCCAGCAGCTCGTACCCACGGACAGGGACAAAAGTTACGAACTCCTACGAGCAGTACTTC. Protein sequence: CASSSYPRTGTKVTNSYEQYF. This rearrangement joins TRBV7-8 to TRBJ2-7; 8 positions agree with TRBD1. The CDR3 covers 21 residues. V shed 4 bases, J shed 0 bases, and the junction held 23 bases outside the gene matches. Germline V CDR1 and CDR2: SGHVS, FQNEAQ.